This record looks at one T cell receptor (beta chain) sequence and its context. The antigen is not known. The authors prepared the TCRbeta library with unique molecular identifiers. From the PCR reads, TCRdb called clonotypes with MiXCR, one entry per CDR3 protein. The profile shows approximately 130,000 distinct CDR3 sequences, about a tenth of them singletons. These data come from a study of T-cell reconstitution after alpha-beta-depleted transplantation in children. The CDR3 has 16 amino acids. Germline V gives CDR1 DFQATT, CDR2 SNEGSKA (reference sequence). The trim removed 0 bases at V and 5 bases at J, leaving 9 bases unmatched. Overall study results and limits: A year had passed since transplant, and T-cell counts and diversity by then came mostly from newly produced T cells. Reports say that about two months after transplant, the alpha-beta T cells came out of several hundred graft clones that had expanded.

The chain couples TRBV20-1 to TRBJ2-5; 10 nucleotides match TRBD1. The source material was PBMCs, mostly from graft donor cells, sampled 180 days after TCRalphabeta/CD19-depleted stem cell transplant. This sequence originates from a girl under three years old who had a stem cell transplant for combined immunodeficiency, so the T cells may come from the graft donor. The CDR3 reads CSARDGTGDLWETQYF. The CDR3 nucleotides read TGCAGTGCTAGAGACGGGACAGGGGACCTCTGGGAGACCCAGTACTTC.